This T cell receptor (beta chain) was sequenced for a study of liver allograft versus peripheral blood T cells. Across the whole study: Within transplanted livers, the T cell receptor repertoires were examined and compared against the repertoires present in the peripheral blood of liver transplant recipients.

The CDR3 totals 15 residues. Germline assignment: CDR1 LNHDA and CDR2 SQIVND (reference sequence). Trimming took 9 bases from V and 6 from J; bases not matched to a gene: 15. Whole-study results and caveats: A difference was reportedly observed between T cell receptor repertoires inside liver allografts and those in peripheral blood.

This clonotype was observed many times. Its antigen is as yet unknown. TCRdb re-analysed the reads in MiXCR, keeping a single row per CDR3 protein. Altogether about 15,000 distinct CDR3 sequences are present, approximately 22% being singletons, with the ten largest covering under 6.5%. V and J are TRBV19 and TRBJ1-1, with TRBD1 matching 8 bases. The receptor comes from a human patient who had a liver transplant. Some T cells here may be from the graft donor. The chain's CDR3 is CASPKRPRGRAEAFF. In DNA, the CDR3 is TGTGCCAGCCCAAAGCGGCCCAGGGGGCGGGCTGAAGCTTTCTTT.